This TCR beta chain was observed in a study of glioma-infiltrating T cells (TCRdb year 2016). For context, the study as a whole: The low-grade gliomas were WHO grade II oligodendrogliomas or astrocytomas, while the glioblastomas were WHO grade IV tumors sampled at initial diagnosis rather than at recurrent diagnosis. For blood libraries, the target was about 4- to 10-fold sequencing coverage of about 920,000 peripheral T cells. To gauge divergence between tissue and blood T-cell populations, every tissue-infiltrating repertoire was compared against the peripheral blood repertoire from the same patient. The paired cohort was made up of three low-grade glioma patients, 7 or 8 primary glioblastoma patients and three non-glioma patients who contributed non-neoplastic brain tissue. Before surgery, glioma patients were given dexamethasone for six or fewer days. TCR alpha- and beta-chain repertoires were sequenced from glioma tissue, non-neoplastic brain tissue and matched peripheral blood mononuclear cells. Summary of the overall study and its limitations: Only a very small number of CDR3 sequences turned up in both tissue and blood, a result put down to high CDR3 diversity combined with limited sampling. Group comparisons rested on small numbers: three non-neoplastic, three low-grade glioma and about 8 glioblastoma patients. VJ-independent divergence between tissue and blood was lower than expected in non-neoplastic patients but higher than expected in all gliomas, particularly low-grade gliomas. A signature set of shared blood CDR3 motifs marked patients with low tissue-blood divergence and was depleted in highly divergent patients.

Surgical brain or tumor specimens were cryofrozen in liquid nitrogen immediately after resection, and peripheral blood cells were collected concurrently. This clonotype was observed a few times. The target of this receptor is not known. Base qualities are not recorded, but no much larger clone differs from it by a single base. The CDR3 holds 18 amino acids from the cysteine to the phenylalanine. Only the CDR3 part of the read is kept: 54 bases, read in frame from the first base. From V the trimming removes 5 bases and from J it removes 5 bases, while the gene matches leave 17 bases of the junction unaccounted for. CDR1 MNHEY and CDR2 SMNVEV are derived from the germline V gene (reference sequence). The iRepertoire nested amplicon-rescue multiplex PCR (arm-PCR) platform was used to amplify TCR alpha and beta CDR3 regions from RNA. The input for one-step reverse transcription and amplification was about 90-450 ng of tissue mRNA or PBMC total RNA. After bead purification, a secondary multiplex PCR added Illumina adapters, and libraries were gel-purified between 200 and 400 bp. Internal 6-nucleotide barcodes were carried by the libraries and were used for demultiplexing. The libraries were sequenced on an Illumina MiSeq using 2x220 or 2x250 nucleotide paired-end reads. The source study handled its data this way. Paired reads were merged using FLASH 1.2.11 and were aligned to the GRCh37 human genome using BWA-MEM, after which TRA and TRB reads were extracted. V and J assignment used an IMGT-derived reference of cassette sequences and CDR3 motifs that included pseudogenes. Reads were translated in three frames, and productive CDR3s were defined as those with a C...FGXG motif and no stop codons. A clonotype was defined as a unique combination of a V-J cassette pair and a CDR3 amino acid sequence. Filtering of reads was based on Hamming distance, with the threshold set by the sequence error rate of each sample in mapped regions. The public reads were run again by TCRdb, first through fastp at Q25 and then through MiXCR, and only productive beta chains were kept. Entries that share a CDR3 protein sequence are merged under the most common genes and DNA. TCRdb's processing, not the study's, gives the V and J calls here. The sample contains a few hundred thousand distinct CDR3 sequences, roughly two fifths of them found a single time. Approximately 12% of the sample goes to the ten largest clones.

This chain is built from TRBV27 and TRBJ2-1, and 8 junctional nucleotides match TRBD2. Sequences were obtained from glioma tissue, nonneoplastic brain tissue, or PBMCs (not recorded which). This clonotype originated in a human donor with low-grade glioma or glioblastoma, undergoing nonglioma brain surgery, or in good health (not recorded which). Here the CDR3 is given as CASSLRSGMSVENNEQFF. The sequence in DNA is TGTGCCAGCAGTCTCCGTAGCGGGATGAGTGTGGAAAACAATGAGCAGTTCTTC.